This is a list of T cell receptor beta chains from one sample in a study of T cell repertoires in cytomegalovirus infection. MiXCR, applied by TCRdb to the reads, yields one record per CDR3 protein. The profile shows 150,000 to 200,000 distinct CDR3 sequences, 8.5% to 10% of them singletons. Sequencing input: PBMCs. Receptor source: a human donor in good health (CMV status not recorded). Some clones in this sample may be carry-over from other donors' samples. Each CDR3 is given with its conserved first and last residue. A D gene is named only where the DNA matches it firmly. Clone size is stated in some rows and not others, as once, few, many or a class when expanded.

D: TRBD2
size: -
V: TRBV28
J: TRBJ2-7
CDR3: CASSTGRGGGPYEQYF
DNA: TGTGCCAGCAGTACAGGTAGGGGCGGGGGACCCTACGAGCAGTACTTC

D: -
size: few
V: TRBV27
J: TRBJ2-2
CDR3: CASSLTKRELFF
DNA: TGTGCCAGCAGTTTAACAAAGAGGGAGCTGTTTTTT

D: TRBD2
size: -
V: TRBV20-1
J: TRBJ2-7
CDR3: CSARDGLAGYRFYEQYF
DNA: TGCAGTGCTAGAGACGGACTAGCGGGATACAGATTCTACGAGCAGTACTTC

D: -
size: many
V: TRBV7-2
J: TRBJ1-1
CDR3: CASSPDRWNTEAFF
DNA: TGTGCCAGCAGCCCCGACAGGTGGAACACTGAAGCTTTCTTT

D: TRBD2
size: many
V: TRBV28
J: TRBJ2-1
CDR3: CANATSRGDNEQFF
DNA: TGTGCCAACGCGACTAGTCGGGGGGACAATGAGCAGTTCTTC

D: TRBD1
size: few
V: TRBV5-1
J: TRBJ1-2
CDR3: CASSLEVGTDYGYTF
DNA: TGCGCCAGCAGCTTGGAGGTAGGGACAGACTATGGCTACACCTTC

D: -
size: -
V: TRBV28
J: TRBJ1-5
CDR3: CASTDRGTSNQPQHF
DNA: TGTGCCAGCACCGACCGGGGTACTAGCAATCAGCCCCAGCATTTT

D: -
size: many
V: TRBV7-9
J: TRBJ2-1
CDR3: CASSPRAGWLRYLQSGEQFF
DNA: TGTGCCAGCAGCCCTAGAGCGGGTTGGCTGAGGTACCTCCAATCTGGGGAGCAGTTCTTC

D: -
size: few
V: TRBV29-1
J: TRBJ1-2
CDR3: CSVESGVHGYTF
DNA: TGCAGCGTTGAGTCAGGGGTTCACGGCTACACCTTC

D: -
size: many
V: TRBV27
J: TRBJ2-7
CDR3: CASSWAGNSYEQYF
DNA: TGTGCCAGCAGTTGGGCAGGGAACTCCTACGAGCAGTACTTC

D: -
size: many
V: TRBV7-2
J: TRBJ2-1
CDR3: CASSLEGQSYNEQFF
DNA: TGTGCCAGCAGCTTAGAAGGTCAGTCCTACAATGAGCAGTTCTTC

D: -
size: many
V: TRBV29-1
J: TRBJ1-5
CDR3: CSVRSGNQPQHF
DNA: TGCAGCGTTCGCTCAGGGAATCAGCCCCAGCATTTT

D: -
size: few
V: TRBV6-2/TRBV6-3
J: TRBJ2-7
CDR3: CATSGLGYEQYF
DNA: TGTGCCACTTCTGGATTGGGGTACGAGCAGTACTTC

D: -
size: -
V: TRBV14
J: TRBJ1-5
CDR3: CASSHRNQPQQF
DNA: TGTGCCAGCAGCCACCGCAATCAGCCCCAGCAGTTT

D: TRBD1
size: many
V: TRBV7-6
J: TRBJ2-1
CDR3: CASSAYGTGTGGTEQFF
DNA: TGTGCCAGCAGCGCCTATGGTACCGGGACAGGGGGCACTGAGCAGTTCTTC

D: -
size: many
V: TRBV7-7
J: TRBJ2-3
CDR3: CASSPGLPAGDTQYF
DNA: TGTGCCAGCAGCCCCGGGCTGCCGGCGGGAGATACGCAGTATTTT

D: -
size: many
V: TRBV11-2
J: TRBJ2-2
CDR3: CASSPRLWGEWSNTGELFF
DNA: TGTGCCAGCAGCCCCCGGCTTTGGGGGGAGTGGTCTAACACCGGGGAGCTGTTTTTT

D: -
size: -
V: TRBV30
J: TRBJ1-2
CDR3: CAWVSGTDNYGYTF
DNA: TGTGCCTGGGTAAGCGGGACTGACAACTATGGCTACACCTTC

D: -
size: medium-sized
V: TRBV7-2
J: TRBJ2-1
CDR3: CASSLRPSRTEGVFNEQFF
DNA: TGTGCCAGCAGCTTAAGGCCTAGCCGGACGGAGGGAGTTTTCAATGAGCAGTTCTTC

D: -
size: many
V: TRBV2
J: TRBJ2-1
CDR3: CASSPQARFGNEQFF
DNA: TGTGCCAGCAGCCCCCAGGCTCGGTTTGGCAATGAGCAGTTCTTC

D: TRBD2
size: once
V: TRBV28
J: TRBJ2-7
CDR3: CASRAGLVGFGQYF
DNA: TGTGCCAGCAGAGCTGGACTAGTGGGTTTTGGGCAGTACTTC

D: TRBD1
size: -
V: TRBV19
J: TRBJ2-2
CDR3: CASRIQGAINTGELFF
DNA: TGTGCCAGTAGGATACAGGGGGCAATTAACACCGGGGAGCTGTTTTTT

D: -
size: many
V: TRBV29-1
J: TRBJ2-7
CDR3: CSVGSEAYEQYF
DNA: TGCAGCGTTGGGTCAGAGGCCTACGAGCAGTACTTC

D: TRBD2
size: -
V: TRBV20-1
J: TRBJ2-7
CDR3: CSARVVAGGYEQYF
DNA: TGCAGTGCTAGAGTGGTAGCGGGGGGCTACGAGCAGTACTTC

D: -
size: many
V: TRBV7-8
J: TRBJ2-5
CDR3: CASRSGTLIQETQYF
DNA: TGTGCCAGCAGATCCGGGACTCTGATACAAGAGACCCAGTACTTC

D: -
size: many
V: TRBV28
J: TRBJ2-3
CDR3: CASSLESFTADTQYF
DNA: TGTGCCAGCAGCCTGGAGAGTTTCACGGCAGATACGCAGTATTTT

D: -
size: few
V: TRBV6-2/TRBV6-3
J: TRBJ2-5
CDR3: CASSSDKETQYF
DNA: TGTGCCAGCAGTTCAGATAAAGAGACCCAGTACTTC

D: TRBD2
size: few
V: TRBV7-2
J: TRBJ2-2
CDR3: CASSLRAGHTGELFF
DNA: TGTGCCAGCAGCTTACGAGCGGGGCACACCGGGGAGCTGTTTTTT

D: TRBD1
size: -
V: TRBV12-5
J: TRBJ1-2
CDR3: CATRGRGYTF
DNA: TGTGCTACCAGGGGGCGTGGCTACACCTTC

D: TRBD2
size: many
V: TRBV7-2
J: TRBJ2-2
CDR3: CASSRGLAGGQGGELFF
DNA: TGTGCCAGCAGCCGGGGACTAGCGGGGGGGCAAGGCGGGGAGCTGTTTTTT

D: TRBD1
size: few
V: TRBV7-9
J: TRBJ1-2
CDR3: CASSSDRGLSYGYTF
DNA: TGTGCCAGCAGCTCCGACAGGGGATTATCCTATGGCTACACCTTC

D: -
size: many
V: TRBV7-3
J: TRBJ2-1
CDR3: CASSFTQDSNEQFF
DNA: TGTGCCAGCAGCTTTACCCAAGACTCCAATGAGCAGTTCTTC

D: -
size: few
V: TRBV27
J: TRBJ2-2
CDR3: CASSLQGSPGELFF
DNA: TGTGCCAGCAGTTTACAGGGCAGCCCCGGGGAGCTGTTTTTT

D: -
size: -
V: TRBV4-1
J: TRBJ1-4
CDR3: CASSFFPPGWREKLFF
DNA: TGCGCCAGCAGCTTCTTCCCCCCGGGGTGGAGAGAAAAACTGTTTTTT

D: -
size: many
V: TRBV7-9
J: TRBJ2-4
CDR3: CATIQGGPLFPRAKNIQYF
DNA: TGTGCCACCATCCAGGGGGGACCCTTATTTCCAAGGGCCAAAAACATTCAGTACTTC